A single sample gave rise to the 4 T cell receptor beta chains below, sequenced in a study of cytomegalovirus exposure and HLA in healthy donors (TCRdb year 2017). Libraries were made using the immunoSEQ multiplex PCR assay. The multiplex PCR relied on a mix of 60 forward primers for TCR Vbeta segments and 13 reverse primers for TCR Jbeta segments. The immuneACCESS repertoire file appears here via TCRdb, limited to in-frame rearrangements. These files lack a portion of the clones; in checked studies, under half of the deficit traces to unresolved V genes, and the cause of the others is not known. The sample table lists around 90,000 clones, approximately 80% of them with a count of one. Together, the top ten hold 3.5% to 4% of the sample. Input material: PBMCs. The receptor source for this set is a man aged 50 or older in good health and CMV-seronegative.

This clone has more than one count but fewer than ten. Germline is not matched at one junction end, which may reflect a read error. The chain couples TRBV6-1 to TRBJ2-1; possibly TRBD2 for D (6 bases). This CDR3 has 16 amino acids. The germline CDR1 and CDR2 sequences are MNHNS and SASEGT. CDR3 region: CASREDPSSAYNEQFF. The DNA of the CDR3 is TGTGCCAGCAGGGAAGATCCTTCTAGCGCTTACAATGAGCAGTTCTTC.

The V and J genes are TRBV6-6 and TRBJ1-4; 10 bases line up with TRBD1. In germline, CDR1 is MNHNY, CDR2 SVGAGI (reference sequence). Trimming took 4 bases from V and 8 from J; bases not matched to a gene: 4. This CDR3 spans 14 amino acids. CDR3 protein: CASSSGQGGEKLFF. The CDR3 DNA sequence: TGTGCCAGCAGTTCCGGACAGGGGGGAGAAAAACTGTTTTTT.

The V call is TRBV9, the J call TRBJ2-1, with D maybe TRBD2 (6 bases). The CDR3 contains 15 residues. The germline V and J ends were trimmed by 0 bases and 7 bases, with 14 bases remaining between them. Germline lookup yields CDR1 SGDLS and CDR2 YYNGEE. The CDR3 loop reads CASSVGRAPGNEQFF. Here the CDR3 DNA reads TGTGCCAGCAGCGTAGGGAGGGCCCCGGGGAATGAGCAGTTCTTC.

The chain has TRBV6-5 and TRBJ2-7; 8 bases are a match to TRBD2. The ends lost 5 bases at V and 3 bases at J; junction bases unmatched: 9. Germline V gives CDR1 MNHEY, CDR2 SVGAGI. The CDR3 sequence is 15 residues long. DNA of the CDR3: TGTGCCAGCAGTCCCCCTACCGGGACTAGCTACGAGCAGTACTTC. It yields the protein CASSPPTGTSYEQYF.